The 23 T cell receptor beta chains given below trace back to one sample, sequenced in a study of blood T cell repertoires in COVID-19. Sequenced by immunoSEQ multiplex PCR; TCRdb stores in-frame clones only, minus some. The sample records hundreds of thousands of clones, approximately 89% being singletons. The specimen was PBMCs or T cells enriched from blood (not recorded which). Source of these receptors: a woman aged 45 to 65 who had been exposed to COVID-19.

In this sample, this clone turned up once. The V and J genes are TRBV2 and TRBJ2-7, with a possible D match to TRBD1 (5 bases). Trimming left V 5 bases short and J 6 bases short, with 20 bases between. CDR3 length equals 15 residues. CDR1 is SNHLY and CDR2 is FYNNEI in the germline V gene. The DNA for the CDR3 is TGTGCCAGCAGTAATCGACAGACCGAAGTCGGCGAGCAGTACTTC. This translates into CASSNRQTEVGEQYF.

V is TRBV19 and J is TRBJ1-5, with D perhaps matching TRBD1 (6 bases). Looked up from germline, CDR1 is LNHDA and CDR2 is SQIVND (reference sequence). The CDR3 extends over 14 amino acids. Trimming cost V 3 bases and J 4 bases, with 10 bases left between them. CDR3 nucleotide sequence: TGTGCCAGTAGTATCAGGGGCCCTAATCAGCCCCAGCATTTT. This encodes CASSIRGPNQPQHF.

CDR3 DNA sequence: TGTGCCAGCAGCACATTACAGGGGCCGGACTATGGCTACACCTTC. Translation gives CASSTLQGPDYGYTF. The V gene is TRBV5-6, the J gene TRBJ1-2, with 7 bases matching TRBD1. The junction had 9 bases not matched to a gene; V was cut back by 4 bases and J by 3 bases. The germline V gene has CDR1 SGHDT and CDR2 YYEEEE. CDR3 length: 15 amino acids.

This rearrangement joins TRBV5-4 to TRBJ2-4; 8 bases line up with TRBD1. V gave up 5 bases and J gave up 4 bases; unmatched junction bases: 5. The CDR3 is 14 amino acids. Germline-derived CDR1 and CDR2 are SGHNT and YYREEE (reference sequence). The DNA of the CDR3 is TGTGCCAGCAGTTTGAGGACAGGGAAAAACATTCAGTACTTC. It yields the protein CASSLRTGKNIQYF.

V usage is TRBV29-1 and J usage is TRBJ1-1; D is perhaps TRBD1 (5 bases). This CDR3 is 13 amino acids long. Germline assignment: CDR1 SQVTM and CDR2 ANQGSEA. Trimming stripped 6 bases from V and 4 bases from J, with 15 bases between. The DNA of the CDR3 is TGCAGCGTGGATAGGGGCACGGGCACTGAAGCTTTCTTT. The encoded protein is CSVDRGTGTEAFF.

The chain carries TRBV16 and TRBJ1-2; no clear D. The CDR3 covers 16 residues. The V and J ends lost 2 bases and 0 bases respectively, with 13 bases between them. Looked up from germline, CDR1 is KGHSY and CDR2 is FQNENV. CDR3 nucleotides: TGTGCCAGCAGCCAAGACGGAGGTTCGGCTAACTATGGCTACACCTTC. Protein: CASSQDGGSANYGYTF.

The J gene is TRBJ2-5, the V gene TRBV7-2; tentative D call: TRBD2 (6 bases). The V end lost 5 bases, the J end lost 5 bases, and 21 bases lay between the germline ends. CDR3 size: 16 residues. CDR1 is SGHTA and CDR2 is FQGNSA in the germline V gene. The CDR3 coding sequence is TGTGCCAGCAGCGATATTTTAGCGGCGATCTATGAGACCCAGTACTTC. This encodes CASSDILAAIYETQYF.

The V call is TRBV5-6, the J call TRBJ2-5; no firm D call. The V end was cut by 0 bases, the J end by 2 bases, with 5 bases between. This CDR3 is built from 13 residues. Germline loops: CDR1 SGHDT, CDR2 YYEEEE. CDR3 sequence (DNA): TGTGCCAGCAGCTTGGACACACAAGAGACCCAGTACTTC. It codes for CASSLDTQETQYF.

J is TRBJ2-7 and V is TRBV25-1; a possible D gene is TRBD1 (6 bases). CDR3 length equals 16 residues. Germline lookup yields CDR1 MGHDK and CDR2 SYGVNS. Trimming took 7 bases from V and 0 from J, leaving 19 bases between them. In DNA, the CDR3 is TGTGCCAGCACCCGCCCCCAGGACAGCTACTCCTACGAGCAGTACTTC. Its translation is CASTRPQDSYSYEQYF.

This clone was recorded only once. This chain links TRBV28 with TRBJ1-6, with D uncertain. The V gene lost 2 bases and the J gene lost 6 bases, with 11 bases spanning the gap. Germline-derived CDR1 and CDR2 are MDHEN and SYDVKM. This CDR3 is 15 amino acids long. The CDR3 here is CASSLHGVINSPLHF. As DNA, the CDR3 is TGTGCCAGCAGTTTACACGGGGTAATTAATTCACCCCTCCACTTT.

V is TRBV5-6 and J is TRBJ1-5, with TRBD1 identical over 7 bases. This CDR3 region has 15 residues. Germline values: CDR1 SGHDT, CDR2 YYEEEE. After removal of 1 base from V and 1 base from J, the junction contained 2 bases not matched to a gene. The CDR3 protein is CASSLMTGSNQPQHF. CDR3 DNA: TGTGCCAGCAGCTTGATGACAGGGAGCAATCAGCCCCAGCATTTT.

This clone was recorded once. This chain uses TRBV28 with TRBJ2-3; 9 bases match TRBD1. Germline V gives CDR1 MDHEN, CDR2 SYDVKM. This CDR3 is 15 amino acids long. The ends lost 3 bases at V and 5 bases at J; junction bases unmatched: 6. CDR3 nucleotide sequence: TGTGCCAGCAGTTTGATACAGGGGGCTAAAGATACGCAGTATTTT. Translation gives CASSLIQGAKDTQYF.

The chain has TRBV7-8 and TRBJ1-2, with 8 bases that match TRBD1. V dropped 5 bases and J dropped 8; count of bases not matched to a gene: 10. Germline CDR1 and CDR2: SGHVS and FQNEAQ. CDR3 length equals 14 residues. The CDR3 reads CASSLSGQARGYTF. The CDR3 coding sequence is TGTGCCAGCAGCCTGTCGGGACAGGCGCGGGGCTACACCTTC.

V and J are TRBV27 and TRBJ2-2; D uncertain. The germline CDR1 and CDR2 sequences are MNHEY and SMNVEV (reference sequence). The CDR3 covers 13 residues. The V gene lost 5 bases and the J gene lost 2 bases, with 6 bases spanning the gap. The CDR3 spells CASSPTNTGELFF. DNA of the CDR3: TGTGCCAGCAGTCCAACTAACACCGGGGAGCTGTTTTTT.

The chain couples TRBV28 to TRBJ1-5; perhaps TRBD1 as D (5 bases). CDR1 and CDR2 (germline): MDHEN, SYDVKM. Deletions cut 8 bases from V and 7 bases from J, with 15 bases between. The CDR3 is 13 amino acids. The CDR3 sequence is CASVPGYLQPQHF. The CDR3 nucleotides are TGTGCCAGCGTCCCAGGGTATTTGCAGCCCCAGCATTTT.

J is TRBJ2-1 and V is TRBV5-1; 9 bases fit TRBD1. V lost 4 bases to trimming and J lost 8 bases; unmatched junction nucleotides: 16. Germline V CDR1 and CDR2: SGHRS, YFSETQ. There are 17 residues in the CDR3. In nucleotides, the CDR3 is TGCGCCAGCAGCCCAAGGGACAGGGAAAATTTTAGCGATGAGCAGTTCTTC. Its translation is CASSPRDRENFSDEQFF.

The chain uses TRBV3-1 (or the pseudogene TRBV3-2) and TRBJ2-5; D gene ambiguous. Germline CDR1 reads LGHDT; CDR2 reads YNNKEL (reference sequence). This CDR3 comprises 13 residues. Trimming stripped 2 bases from V and 5 bases from J, with 9 bases between. The CDR3, as DNA: TGTGCCAGCAGCCAACCTATCCGGGAGACCCAGTACTTC. As protein: CASSQPIRETQYF.

The J gene is TRBJ1-2, the V gene TRBV30; D possibly corresponds to TRBD1 (6 bases). Trimming shortened V by 8 bases and J by 0 bases, and 16 bases separated the two germline ends. This CDR3 region has 14 residues. From germline, CDR1 is GTSNPN and CDR2 SVGIG (reference sequence). The CDR3 region has the DNA TGTGCCCTTCTTAGGGACAACTCTAACTATGGCTACACCTTC. Amino acids: CALLRDNSNYGYTF.

The V and J genes are TRBV15 and TRBJ2-2, with 7 bases that match TRBD1. V shed 2 bases, J shed 4 bases, and the junction held 4 bases outside the gene matches. The CDR3 loop spans 15 amino acids. Germline values: CDR1 LNHNV, CDR2 YYDKDF (reference sequence). The CDR3 spells CATSRTGVGTGELFF. CDR3 nucleotide sequence: TGTGCCACCAGCAGAACAGGGGTGGGCACCGGGGAGCTGTTTTTT.

This clone has a handful of counts. The rearrangement links TRBV28 to TRBJ2-4; a weak D match, TRBD1 (6 bases). V was pared by 3 bases and J by 4 bases, with 10 bases between. The CDR3 runs 14 residues. Germline loops: CDR1 MDHEN, CDR2 SYDVKM. In DNA form, the CDR3 reads TGTGCCAGCAGTTTGGAGCAGGGGAAAAACATTCAGTACTTC. It codes for CASSLEQGKNIQYF.

The chain combines TRBV29-1 with TRBJ1-2; weak D call: TRBD1 (5 bases). This CDR3 is 13 amino acids long. The V gene's germline CDR1 is SQVTM and CDR2 ANQGSEA. The germline V and J ends were trimmed by 1 base and 5 bases, with 11 bases remaining between them. CDR3 nucleotides: TGCAGCGTTGAAGGGGGCAGGGATTATGGCTACACCTTC. Its translation: CSVEGGRDYGYTF.

V gene TRBV7-9 combines with J gene TRBJ1-4; no firm D call. The CDR3 is made up of 13 amino acids. CDR1 and CDR2 from the germline V gene are SEHNR and FQNEAQ (reference sequence). Trimming took off 7 bases at V and 8 bases at J, with 14 bases between the two ends. Written as DNA, the CDR3 is TGTGCCAGCACGGTCGGAGGCTTGGAAAAACTGTTTTTT. Its protein is CASTVGGLEKLFF.

The chain combines TRBV7-9 with TRBJ2-1, with 11 bases aligning to TRBD2. Germline V gene sequence: CDR1 SEHNR, CDR2 FQNEAQ (reference sequence). The length of the CDR3 is 15 residues. The J segment lost 8 bases and the V segment lost 2 bases, leaving 5 bases of the junction unmatched. The CDR3 sequence: CASSLNSGGAYEQFF. In nucleotides, the CDR3 is TGTGCCAGCAGCTTAAATAGCGGGGGGGCTTATGAGCAGTTCTTC.